The 23 T cell receptor beta chains below all came from one sample that was sequenced in a study of T-cell reconstitution after alpha-beta-depleted transplantation in children. Unique molecular identifiers were built into the TCRbeta library. Using its own MiXCR run on the PCR reads, TCRdb lists one record per CDR3 protein. Here the sample spans about 200,000 distinct CDR3 sequences, 8.4% being singletons. Sample: PBMCs, mostly from graft donor cells, taken 360 days after TCRalphabeta/CD19-depleted stem cell transplant. The receptors here all came from a male patient aged 2 to 10 who had a stem cell transplant for acute myeloid leukemia, so the T cells may come from the graft donor.

The V gene is TRBV5-1, the J gene TRBJ2-3; the D gene is possibly TRBD2 (6 bases). V was trimmed by 7 bases and J by 1 base, leaving 16 bases between them. Germline CDR1 SGHRS, CDR2 YFSETQ. The CDR3 is 15 amino acids. As DNA, the CDR3 is TGCGCCAGCCAGAGGGACTGGGGGGGCACAGATACGCAGTATTTT. Its translation is CASQRDWGGTDTQYF.

This clonotype was observed many times. CDR3 sequence reads: CSVEPDRGRSETQYF. The DNA for the CDR3 is TGCAGCGTTGAACCAGACAGGGGGCGTTCAGAGACCCAGTACTTC. This chain links TRBV29-1 with TRBJ2-5; 10 bases map to TRBD1. The length of the CDR3 is 15 residues. The germline V gene has CDR1 SQVTM and CDR2 ANQGSEA. J was trimmed by 4 bases and V by 2 bases; bases with no gene match: 7.

In its sample, this clonotype was seen a few times. The chain carries TRBV3-1 and TRBJ2-5; 11 bases map to TRBD2. The ends lost 9 bases at V and 3 bases at J; junction bases unmatched: 3. This CDR3 is 13 amino acids long. Germline V gene sequence: CDR1 LGHDT, CDR2 YNNKEL (reference sequence). Here the CDR3 reads CASSGLAEETQYF. The CDR3, as DNA: TGTGCCAGTTCGGGACTAGCGGAAGAGACCCAGTACTTC.

The chain employs TRBV11-2 and TRBJ2-7, with D possibly being TRBD1 or TRBD2 (5 bases each). The V gene lost 1 base and the J gene lost 2 bases, with 12 bases spanning the gap. The CDR3 has 15 residues. Germline V gene sequence: CDR1 SGHAT, CDR2 FQNNGV. CDR3 sequence reads: CASSLGSGATYEQYV. The CDR3 bases are TGTGCCAGCAGCTTAGGGTCCGGGGCTACCTACGAGCAGTACGTC.

This clonotype was detected only a few times. This chain connects TRBV5-1 to TRBJ2-3, with D unclear. The germline CDR1 and CDR2 sequences are SGHRS and YFSETQ. CDR3 length: 14 residues. V was clipped by 7 bases and J by 2 bases, with 14 bases between them. The CDR3 region has the DNA TGCGCCAGCGGCCTCCACATCCTCACAGATACGCAGTATTTT. It codes for CASGLHILTDTQYF. The variable domain in full, completed from reference TRBV5-1 and TRBJ2-3, reads KAGVTQTPRYLIKTRGQQVTLSCSPISGHRSVSWYQQTPGQGLQFLFEYFSETQRNKGNFPGRFSGRQFSNSRSEMNVSTLELGDSALYLCASGLHILTDTQYFGPGTRLTVL.

This clonotype was recorded at least ten times. The chain joins TRBV7-9 to TRBJ1-5; D is undetermined. V shed 1 base and J shed 2 bases, with 6 bases lying between them. The CDR3 runs to 14 residues. Germline CDR1 and CDR2: SEHNR and FQNEAQ (reference sequence). This CDR3 reads CASSLVPGNQPQHF. For the CDR3, the DNA is TGTGCCAGCAGCTTAGTTCCGGGCAATCAGCCCCAGCATTTT.

The sample holds many counts of this clonotype. V is TRBV12-3 or TRBV12-4 and J is TRBJ2-5; TRBD2 matches at 9 bases. The CDR3 contains 15 residues. V shed 3 bases and J 4 bases; nucleotides not matched to a gene: 6. The CDR3 DNA follows: TGTGCCAGCAGTTTCGGCGGGAGGGCCGGAGAGACCCAGTACTTC. This sequence encodes CASSFGGRAGETQYF.

This clonotype was found many times. The V gene is TRBV29-1, the J gene TRBJ2-1; D unresolved. The CDR3 runs to 14 residues. The germline CDR1 and CDR2 sequences are SQVTM and ANQGSEA. The germline V and J ends were trimmed by 4 bases and 0 bases, with 10 bases remaining between them. The CDR3 DNA is TGCAGCGTTGTTGACTTCGTCTCCTACAATGAGCAGTTCTTC. Protein: CSVVDFVSYNEQFF.

This chain joins TRBV20-1 and TRBJ2-5, with TRBD2 matching 8 bases. Germline V CDR1 and CDR2: DFQATT, SNEGSKA (reference sequence). With 1 base clipped from V and 6 bases from J, the junction kept 1 base outside the gene matches. The CDR3 is made up of 12 amino acids. CDR3 residues: CSARAGGKTQYF. In DNA, the CDR3 is TGCAGTGCTAGAGCGGGAGGGAAGACCCAGTACTTC.

The gene calls are TRBV12-3 or TRBV12-4 and TRBJ1-2, with TRBD1 identical over 9 bases. The CDR3 totals 17 residues. V was pared by 6 bases and J by 4 bases, with 15 bases of the junction left unmatched. This chain's CDR3 is CASSQFYRDRAIYGYTF. The DNA of the CDR3 is TGTGCCAGCAGCCAATTTTACCGGGACAGGGCAATCTATGGCTACACCTTC.

Many counts were recorded for this clonotype. The genes are TRBV4-2 and TRBJ1-3, with a weak D call TRBD1 (6 bases). The V gene lost 0 bases and the J gene lost 4 bases, with 13 bases spanning the gap. Germline CDR1 LGHNA, CDR2 YNFKEQ. The CDR3 is made up of 16 amino acids. The CDR3 DNA sequence: TGTGCCAGCAGCCAAGAGACAGGAAATCGCGGAAACACCATATATTTT. This sequence encodes CASSQETGNRGNTIYF.

The chain uses TRBV12-3 or TRBV12-4 and TRBJ2-5; perhaps TRBD2 as D (7 bases). The length of the CDR3 is 16 residues. V lost 3 bases to trimming and J lost 5 bases, with 19 bases between them. The CDR3 region is CASSFRPSGGGETQYF. In DNA, the CDR3 is TGTGCCAGCAGTTTTCGACCTAGCGGAGGGGGGGAGACCCAGTACTTC.

This clonotype was observed many times. The chain joins TRBV14 to TRBJ2-7; a possible D gene is TRBD2 (6 bases). Germline V gene sequence: CDR1 SGHDN, CDR2 FVKESK. V lost 2 bases and J 5 bases, leaving 16 bases between the germline ends. There are 15 residues in the CDR3. CDR3 nucleotides: TGTGCCAGCAGCCAATTTGGGACTGTGGGGGACGAGCAGTACGTC. This gives the protein CASSQFGTVGDEQYV.

This clonotype was recorded many times. The chain recombines TRBV24-1 with TRBJ1-1, with unresolved D. Germline V gives CDR1 KGHDR, CDR2 SFDVKD. CDR3 length equals 18 residues. CDR3 nucleotides: TGTGGGGCCAGTTATTTAGGTTTAGAACGACAAAGCAACACTGAAGCTTTCTTT. This gives the protein CGASYLGLERQSNTEAFF.

This clonotype occurred many times. This chain uses TRBV12-3 or TRBV12-4 with TRBJ2-2, with 10 bases that match TRBD1. The CDR3 contains 16 residues. The V gene end was trimmed by 0 bases and the J gene end by 3 bases; junction bases not matched to a gene: 1. The CDR3: CASSLAGTGDTGELFF. The CDR3 bases are TGTGCCAGCAGTTTAGCCGGGACAGGGGACACCGGGGAGCTGTTTTTT.

DNA for the CDR3: TGCAGTGCCAGGGGGGGCGCTCCGCTTAGCACAGATACGCAGTATTTT. It is translated as CSARGGAPLSTDTQYF. The chain employs TRBV20-1 and TRBJ2-3; D possibly matches TRBD1 or TRBD2 (7 bases each). Germline V gives CDR1 DFQATT, CDR2 SNEGSKA (reference sequence). Trimming removed 6 bases from V and 0 bases from J, with 19 bases in between. The CDR3 is 16 amino acids.

This clonotype was counted ten times or more. The V gene is TRBV6-2 or TRBV6-3, the J gene TRBJ2-7; 8 bases agree with TRBD1. Germline V gives CDR1 MNHEY, CDR2 SVGEGT. Trimming cost V 6 bases and J 3 bases; bases outside gene matches: 10. This CDR3 is 15 amino acids long. This chain's CDR3 is CASRLDRGGFYEQYF. The CDR3 DNA reads TGTGCCAGCAGACTTGACAGGGGAGGTTTCTACGAGCAGTACTTC.

The chain recombines TRBV20-1 with TRBJ2-7, with TRBD1 matching 10 bases. This CDR3 contains 16 residues. Germline lookup yields CDR1 DFQATT and CDR2 SNEGSKA (reference sequence). This chain's CDR3 is CCARDQSGTGVYEQYF. The CDR3 DNA follows: TGCTGCGCTAGAGACCAGTCCGGGACAGGGGTCTACGAGCAGTACTTC.

V is TRBV6-5 and J is TRBJ2-2; D ambiguous. Germline V lookup: CDR1 MNHEY, CDR2 SVGAGI. The CDR3 consists of 16 residues. Trimming removed 0 bases at V and 7 bases at J, with 15 bases between. The CDR3 region has the DNA TGTGCCAGCAGTTACTCGACCATTGACGCAGGCGGGGAGCTGTTTTTT. The encoded protein is CASSYSTIDAGGELFF.

This clonotype appeared a few times. The V and J genes are TRBV7-2 and TRBJ1-2; D is uncertain. This CDR3 comprises 14 residues. V lost 0 bases and J 7 bases, leaving 12 bases between the germline ends. Germline loops: CDR1 SGHTA, CDR2 FQGNSA. The CDR3 region is CASSLAVEAFGYTF. The CDR3 coding sequence is TGTGCCAGCAGCTTAGCGGTGGAGGCGTTTGGCTACACCTTC.

The V gene is TRBV7-3, the J gene TRBJ2-3; TRBD2 agrees at 8 bases. V dropped 2 bases and J dropped 0; count of bases not matched to a gene: 7. The CDR3 covers 17 residues. Germline CDR1 and CDR2: SGHTA and FQGTGA. The CDR3 loop is CASSLAGGPTSTDTQYF. CDR3 sequence (DNA): TGTGCCAGCAGCTTAGCGGGAGGCCCGACTAGCACAGATACGCAGTATTTT.

This clonotype has a count of ten or more. This chain joins TRBV9 and TRBJ2-7; maybe TRBD2 (5 bases). This CDR3 region has 13 residues. Per the germline V gene, CDR1 is SGDLS and CDR2 is YYNGEE. Deletions cut 4 bases from V and 4 bases from J, with 12 bases between. CDR3 protein: CASSSPTGYEQYF. The CDR3 coding sequence is TGTGCCAGCAGCTCCCCGACGGGGTACGAGCAGTACTTC.

This clonotype was counted at least ten times. The chain combines TRBV29-1 with TRBJ1-1; 10 nucleotides align to TRBD1. CDR3 size: 15 residues. In germline, CDR1 is SQVTM, CDR2 ANQGSEA. Unmatched junction bases numbered 5, after V lost 4 bases and J lost 0 bases. CDR3 sequence reads: CSVAGTGAVNTEAFF. CDR3 sequence (DNA): TGCAGCGTTGCGGGGACAGGGGCTGTGAACACTGAAGCTTTCTTT.